This entry features one T cell receptor (beta chain) sequence. The entry originates in a study of OX40 agonist ivuxolimab in advanced cancers. The method was immunoSEQ multiplex PCR; TCRdb's version includes in-frame clones alone and lacks a portion of them. Of 40,000 to 60,000 clones listed, 81% are singletons. Germline CDR1 is LGHNA and CDR2 is YSLEER. V was pared by 4 bases and J by 2 bases, with 2 bases between. CDR3 length: 11 residues. This receptor was taken from an adult with an advanced solid tumor such as melanoma, head and neck, liver or kidney cancer. This chain connects TRBV4-3 to TRBJ1-1; D call uncertain. This material consisted of CD4+ or CD8+ T cells sorted from blood, taken in a trial of the OX40 agonist ivuxolimab. The CDR3 DNA sequence: TGCGCCAGCAGCCGTAACACTGAAGCTTTCTTT. Residues: CASSRNTEAFF.